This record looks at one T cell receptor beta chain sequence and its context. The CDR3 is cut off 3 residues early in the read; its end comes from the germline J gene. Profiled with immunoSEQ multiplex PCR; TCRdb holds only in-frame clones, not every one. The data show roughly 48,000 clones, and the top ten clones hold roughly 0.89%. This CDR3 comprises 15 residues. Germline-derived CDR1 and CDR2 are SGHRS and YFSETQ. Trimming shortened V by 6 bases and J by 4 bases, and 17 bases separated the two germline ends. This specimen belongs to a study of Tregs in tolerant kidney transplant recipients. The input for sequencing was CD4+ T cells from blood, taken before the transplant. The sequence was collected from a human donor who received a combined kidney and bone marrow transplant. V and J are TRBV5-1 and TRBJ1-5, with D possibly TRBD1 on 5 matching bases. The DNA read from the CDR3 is TGCGCCAGCAACCCGGGACTTCGACTAAATCAGCCC. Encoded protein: CASNPGLRLNQP. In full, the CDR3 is CASNPGLRLNQPQHF. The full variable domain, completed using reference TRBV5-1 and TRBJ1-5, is KAGVTQTPRYLIKTRGQQVTLSCSPISGHRSVSWYQQTPGQGLQFLFEYFSETQRNKGNFPGRFSGRQFSNSRSEMNVSTLELGDSALYLCASNPGLRLNQPQHFGDGTRLSIL.